This paragraph reports one T cell receptor beta chain. This specimen belongs to a study of blood T cell repertoires in COVID-19. Study summary: The analysed material was cDNA or gDNA that came from T cells, B-cell-depleted T cells, or PBMCs.

The protocol was immunoSEQ multiplex PCR, while the TCRdb copy is restricted to in-frame clones and leaves out a portion. The sample has 400,000 or so clones; approximately 91% are singletons. Germline CDR1 reads LNHDA; CDR2 reads SQIVND (reference sequence). The CDR3 extends over 16 amino acids. V was clipped by 1 base and J by 3 bases; unmatched bases: 3. The chain combines TRBV19 with TRBJ2-3; 11 nucleotides match TRBD2. Material for sequencing was peripheral blood. This receptor was taken from a woman aged 40 to 49 with COVID-19, enrolled during active disease. The CDR3 here is CASSIGGTSGTDTQYF. The CDR3 DNA sequence: TGTGCCAGTAGTATAGGGGGGACTAGCGGTACAGATACGCAGTATTTT.